This T cell receptor beta chain was profiled in a study of regulatory and conventional T cells in RAG deficiency. Generated by immunoSEQ multiplex PCR, the TCRdb table keeps only in-frame clones and is missing some. The repertoire consists of roughly 45,000 clones, with just under 90% occurring once and the leading ten covering approximately 0.51%. Study-wide results and limits: Control T-cell subsets had markedly higher Shannon entropy and lower Simpson indices than RAG-deficient patients. Sorted Omenn CD25-high CD127-low cells may not be bona fide Tregs.

Blood CD4+ CD25-low CD127-high conventional T cells supplied the genomic DNA template. Concerning this clone: Antigen specificity is unknown.

The CDR3 extends over 14 amino acids. Germline V gene lookup returns CDR1 KGHSH and CDR2 LQKENI. The ends were cut back, 4 bases at V and 0 bases at J, with 7 bases in the middle. This same sample was also part of a study on regulatory T cells. That report adds: The PCR used 52 TRBV and 13 TRBJ primers.

This clonotype originated in a human donor in good health. Sequencing was performed on CD4+ effector T cells sorted from blood. V is TRBV18 and J is TRBJ1-5; a weak D match, TRBD1 (5 bases). CDR3 coding DNA: TGTGCCAGCTCACGGGGGTATAGCAATCAGCCCCAGCATTTT. This encodes CASSRGYSNQPQHF. Full variable domain (rest looked up from reference TRBV18 and TRBJ1-5): NAGVMQNPRHLVRRRGQEARLRCSPMKGHSHVYWYRQLPEEGLKFMVYLQKENIIDESGMPKERFSAEFPKEGPSILRIQQVVRGDSAAYFCASSRGYSNQPQHFGDGTRLSIL.